This T cell receptor beta chain was recorded in a study of control samples from healthy donors and cancer patients. The CDR3 has 12 amino acids. Germline lookup yields CDR1 LNHDA and CDR2 SQIVND (reference sequence). V lost 4 bases, J lost 7 bases, and 2 bases stayed unmatched. Only in-frame clones appear in the TCRdb table, and some are missing; sequencing was by immunoSEQ multiplex PCR. Here the sample spans about 130,000 clones, more than 85% being singletons. What was sequenced was blood. The chain employs TRBV19 and TRBJ1-1; 8 nucleotides align to TRBD1. This TCR derives from a man aged 18 to 29 in good health. The CDR3 loop reads CASSKQGVEAFF. The CDR3, as DNA: TGTGCCAGTAGTAAACAGGGGGTTGAAGCTTTCTTT.